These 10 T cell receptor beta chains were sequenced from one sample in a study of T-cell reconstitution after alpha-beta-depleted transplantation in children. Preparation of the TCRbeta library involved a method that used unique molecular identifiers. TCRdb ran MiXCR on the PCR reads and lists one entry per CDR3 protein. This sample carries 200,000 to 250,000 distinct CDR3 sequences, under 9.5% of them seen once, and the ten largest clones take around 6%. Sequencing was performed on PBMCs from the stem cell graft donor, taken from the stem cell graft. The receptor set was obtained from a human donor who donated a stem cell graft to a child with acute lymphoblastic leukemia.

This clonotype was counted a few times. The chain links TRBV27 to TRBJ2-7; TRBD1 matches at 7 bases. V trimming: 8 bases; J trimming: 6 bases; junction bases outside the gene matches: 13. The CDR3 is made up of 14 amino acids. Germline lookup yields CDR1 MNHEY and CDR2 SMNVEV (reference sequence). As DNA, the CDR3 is TGTGCCAGCCGGAAACAGGGGTTGGCTTCCGAGCAGTACTTC. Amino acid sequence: CASRKQGLASEQYF.

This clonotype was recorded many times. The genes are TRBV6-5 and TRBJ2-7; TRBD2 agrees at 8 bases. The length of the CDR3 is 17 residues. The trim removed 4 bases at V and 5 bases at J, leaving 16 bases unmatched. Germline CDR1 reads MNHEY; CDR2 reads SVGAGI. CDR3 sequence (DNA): TGTGCCAGCAGTTCGATGAAAACGGGACTAGAAGCCCACGAGCAGTACTTC. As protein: CASSSMKTGLEAHEQYF.

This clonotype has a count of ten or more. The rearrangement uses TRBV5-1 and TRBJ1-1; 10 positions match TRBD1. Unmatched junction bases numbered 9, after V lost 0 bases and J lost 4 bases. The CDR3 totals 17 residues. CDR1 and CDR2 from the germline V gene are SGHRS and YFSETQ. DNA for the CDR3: TGCGCCAGCAGCTTGGAGACGATCGGGGACAGGGGCACTGAAGCTTTCTTT. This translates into CASSLETIGDRGTEAFF. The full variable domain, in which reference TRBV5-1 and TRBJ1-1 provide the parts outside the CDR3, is KAGVTQTPRYLIKTRGQQVTLSCSPISGHRSVSWYQQTPGQGLQFLFEYFSETQRNKGNFPGRFSGRQFSNSRSEMNVSTLELGDSALYLCASSLETIGDRGTEAFFGQGTRLTVV.

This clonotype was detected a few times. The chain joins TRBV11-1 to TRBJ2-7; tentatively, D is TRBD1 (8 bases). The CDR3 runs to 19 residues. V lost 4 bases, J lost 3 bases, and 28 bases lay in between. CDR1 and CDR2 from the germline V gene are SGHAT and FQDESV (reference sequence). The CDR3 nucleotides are TGTGCCAGCAGCTCGCAGGGGGCGCCTTTCCACCGGGGGGTCTACGAGCAGTACTTC. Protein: CASSSQGAPFHRGVYEQYF.

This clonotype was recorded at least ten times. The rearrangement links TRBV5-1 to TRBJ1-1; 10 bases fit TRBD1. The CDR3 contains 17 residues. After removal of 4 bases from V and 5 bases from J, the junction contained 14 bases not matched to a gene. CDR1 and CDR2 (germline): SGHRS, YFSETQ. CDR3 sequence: CASSGTGVFGDWTEAFF. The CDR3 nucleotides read TGCGCCAGCAGCGGGACAGGGGTATTCGGAGATTGGACTGAAGCTTTCTTT.

The DNA of the CDR3 is TGTGCCATCACGTCGGGGGTAGCGGCCGGGGAGCTGTTTTTT. Translating it yields CAITSGVAAGELFF. The chain couples TRBV30 to TRBJ2-2; D possibly corresponds to TRBD2 (6 bases). CDR1 is GTSNPN, CDR2 SVGIG, per germline (reference sequence). The CDR3 sequence is 14 residues long. Trimming removed 8 bases from V and 6 bases from J, with 19 bases in between.

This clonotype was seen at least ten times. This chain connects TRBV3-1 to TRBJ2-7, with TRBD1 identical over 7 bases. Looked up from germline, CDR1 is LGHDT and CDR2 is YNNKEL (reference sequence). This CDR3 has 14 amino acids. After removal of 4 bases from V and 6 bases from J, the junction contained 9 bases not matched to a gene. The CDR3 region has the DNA TGTGCCAGCAGCCCGCAGACAGGGCCATTCGAGCAGTACTTC. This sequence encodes CASSPQTGPFEQYF.

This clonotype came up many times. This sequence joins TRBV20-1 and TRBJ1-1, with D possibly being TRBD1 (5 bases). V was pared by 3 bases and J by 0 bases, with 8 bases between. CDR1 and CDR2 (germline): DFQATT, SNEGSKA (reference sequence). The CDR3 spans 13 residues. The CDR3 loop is CSASRGMNTEAFF. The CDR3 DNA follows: TGCAGTGCTAGTCGGGGCATGAACACTGAAGCTTTCTTT.

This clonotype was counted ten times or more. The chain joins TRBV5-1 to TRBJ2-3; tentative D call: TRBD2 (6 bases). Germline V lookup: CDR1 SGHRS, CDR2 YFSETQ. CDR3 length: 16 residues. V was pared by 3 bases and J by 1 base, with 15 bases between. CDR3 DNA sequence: TGCGCCAGCAGCTCTGTCCTTCCGGGGGGCACAGATACGCAGTATTTT. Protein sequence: CASSSVLPGGTDTQYF.

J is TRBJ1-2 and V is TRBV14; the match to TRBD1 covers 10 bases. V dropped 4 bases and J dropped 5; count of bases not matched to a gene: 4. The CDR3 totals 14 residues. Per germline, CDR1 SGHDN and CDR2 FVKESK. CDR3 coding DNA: TGTGCCAGCAGCCGACAGGGGGCGAAGTATGGCTACACCTTC. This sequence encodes CASSRQGAKYGYTF.